These T cell receptor beta chains were read from a single sample in a study of CD8 T cells in Susac syndrome. TCRdb re-derived calls from the immunoSEQ multiplex PCR reads in MiXCR, one entry per CDR3 protein. Seen here are 200,000 or so distinct CDR3 sequences, roughly 92% observed once, and the top ten hold about 0.12%. The sample taken for sequencing was CD8+ T cells from PBMCs. The receptor source for this set is a human donor with multiple sclerosis. Both conserved end residues are part of each CDR3. Fields, in order: V gene, D gene, J gene, clone size, CDR3 length, CDR3 DNA, CDR3 protein. D genes are given only for firm matches. A clone size is listed for some rows: how often the clone was seen (once, few, many), or a class if it is expanded.

v_gene: TRBV29-1
d_gene: NA
j_gene: TRBJ2-5
abundance: NA
len: 14
CDR3nt: TGCAGCGTTGGAGAACTGATGACAAAAGAGACCCAGTACTTC
CDR3aa: CSVGELMTKETQYF

v_gene: TRBV6-5
d_gene: NA
j_gene: TRBJ2-7
abundance: NA
len: 14
CDR3nt: TGTGCCAGCAGTTTAGAGGGTAGGAGCTACGAGCAGTACTTC
CDR3aa: CASSLEGRSYEQYF

v_gene: TRBV19
d_gene: NA
j_gene: TRBJ1-1
abundance: few
len: 13
CDR3nt: TGTGCCAGTAGTATCAGAGTGAACACTGAAGCTTTCTTT
CDR3aa: CASSIRVNTEAFF

v_gene: TRBV29-1
d_gene: NA
j_gene: TRBJ1-1
abundance: NA
len: 12
CDR3nt: TGCAGCGTTCTCGGAGGATACGCTGAAGCTTTCTTT
CDR3aa: CSVLGGYAEAFF

v_gene: TRBV27
d_gene: NA
j_gene: TRBJ2-5
abundance: once
len: 14
CDR3nt: TGTGCCAGCAGTTCCATAACGTCGGGAGAGACCCAGTACTTC
CDR3aa: CASSSITSGETQYF

v_gene: TRBV12-3/TRBV12-4
d_gene: NA
j_gene: TRBJ1-1
abundance: NA
len: 12
CDR3nt: TGTGCCAGCAGTCCTGACCGCACTGAAGCTTTCTTT
CDR3aa: CASSPDRTEAFF

v_gene: TRBV10-3
d_gene: TRBD2
j_gene: TRBJ2-7
abundance: NA
len: 14
CDR3nt: TGTGCCATCAGTGCATCCGGACTAGCCTACGAGCAGTACTTC
CDR3aa: CAISASGLAYEQYF

v_gene: TRBV7-8
d_gene: NA
j_gene: TRBJ2-5
abundance: NA
len: 13
CDR3nt: TGTGCCAGCAGCTTTGGGACGGAAGAGACCCAGTACTTC
CDR3aa: CASSFGTEETQYF

v_gene: TRBV4-3
d_gene: TRBD2
j_gene: TRBJ2-5
abundance: once
len: 17
CDR3nt: TGCGCCAGCAGCCAAGATCTACACGGGAGGGTCCAAGAGACCCAGTACTTC
CDR3aa: CASSQDLHGRVQETQYF

v_gene: TRBV12-3/TRBV12-4
d_gene: NA
j_gene: TRBJ2-1
abundance: NA
len: 14
CDR3nt: TGTGCCAGCAGTTTAGTCGGGACGTTCGATGAGCAGTTCTTC
CDR3aa: CASSLVGTFDEQFF